This TCR beta chain is from a study of identical twins. TCRdb re-called the 5' RACE reads through MiXCR, storing one row per CDR3 protein. Of some 1,700,000 distinct CDR3 sequences in the sample, about 32% are singletons; the top ten hold approximately 0.29%. V was pared by 6 bases and J by 3 bases, with 16 bases of the junction left unmatched. Per the germline V gene, CDR1 is DFQATT and CDR2 is SNEGSKA (reference sequence). The CDR3 has 16 amino acids. Worth noting for this clonotype: Its antigen is unidentified.

Study-wide results and limits: Modelling approaches yielded underestimates of out-of-frame TCR alpha sharing between monozygotic twins.

The clonotype was recovered from a newborn girl in good health. Sequenced: cord blood. The rearrangement links TRBV20-1 to TRBJ2-7, with TRBD1 matching over 8 bases. CDR3 sequence (DNA): TGCAGTGCATCGCCCCACCGGGACAGGACCGTCTACGAGCAGTACTTC. Its protein product is CSASPHRDRTVYEQYF.